Listed below are T cell receptor beta chains from one sample, sequenced in a study of neoadjuvant anti-PD-1 for oral cavity cancer. The table came from immunoSEQ multiplex PCR; TCRdb's copy has only in-frame clones and leaves some out. The data show around 70,000 clones, approximately 84% seen once. The sequences come from PBMCs, collected after nivolumab (anti-PD-1) treatment. These receptor sequences come from a person aged 35-79 years with oral cavity squamous cell carcinoma. Both conserved end residues are part of each CDR3. Each record gives: J gene, V gene, D gene, clone size, CDR3 DNA, CDR3 protein. The D gene is left open where the match is weak. Only some rows state a clone size, as once, few, many or a class for expanded clones.

>TRBJ2-1|TRBV6-4|-|-
TGTGCCAGCAGTGACCCCAGGGTACCGGATGAGCAGTTCTTC
CASSDPRVPDEQFF
>TRBJ1-1|TRBV6-1|TRBD1|-
TGTGCCAGCAGTGTCGACAGGGCCGCCACTGAAGCTTTCTTT
CASSVDRAATEAFF
>TRBJ1-2|TRBV10-3|-|-
TGTGCCATCAGTGCAGGGGATGGCTACACCTTC
CAISAGDGYTF
>TRBJ2-3|TRBV5-1|-|-
TGCGCCAGCAGCACGGGCTACACAGATACGCAGTATTTT
CASSTGYTDTQYF
>TRBJ1-1|TRBV6-6|-|-
TGTGCCAGCAGTCGCGACCGGCGGCAGGCTGAAGCTTTCTTT
CASSRDRRQAEAFF
>TRBJ2-1|TRBV5-1|TRBD2|-
TGCGCCAGCACCGGGGGGGGCTACAATGAGCAGTTCTTC
CASTGGGYNEQFF
>TRBJ2-1|TRBV10-3|TRBD2|-
TGTGCCATCAGTGAGTCAACGGGAGGGTCCTACAATGAGCAGTTCTTC
CAISESTGGSYNEQFF
>TRBJ1-4|TRBV11-2|TRBD1|-
TGTGCCAGCAGCTTAGGGACAGGGGTTGGTGAAAAACTGTTTTTT
CASSLGTGVGEKLFF
>TRBJ2-3|TRBV6-1|-|-
TGTGCCAGCAGTGTGTCGTTGGAGGGCACAGATACGCAGTATTTT
CASSVSLEGTDTQYF
>TRBJ2-7|TRBV5-1|-|-
TGCGCCAGCAGCTTCCAGGGCGAGCAGTACTTC
CASSFQGEQYF
>TRBJ2-2|TRBV7-6|-|-
TGTGCCAGCAGCTTGGTAGGGACTAACACCGGGGAGCTGTTTTTT
CASSLVGTNTGELFF
>TRBJ2-6|TRBV6-1|-|-
TGTGCCAGCAGTGACATAGGGTCTGGGGCCAACGTCCTGACTTTC
CASSDIGSGANVLTF
>TRBJ1-1|TRBV6-1|-|-
TGTGCCAGCACTTCAGGGATTCTGGGGTACACTGAAGCTTTCTTT
CASTSGILGYTEAFF
>TRBJ2-5|TRBV9|TRBD2|-
TGTGCCAGCAGCCCCCTAGCGGGGTTACAAGAGACCCAGTACTTC
CASSPLAGLQETQYF
>TRBJ1-1|TRBV19|TRBD1|once
TGTGCCAGTACTCAAGACAGGGTTGGAAACACTGAAGCTTTCTTT
CASTQDRVGNTEAFF
>TRBJ2-2|TRBV5-4|-|-
TGTGCCAGCAGCCAAAATTGGGCCGCAGGGGCCGGGGAGCTGTTTTTT
CASSQNWAAGAGELFF
>TRBJ2-1|TRBV19|-|-
TGTGCCAGTAGTATGGCCGGCAATGAGCAGTTCTTC
CASSMAGNEQFF
>TRBJ1-5|TRBV6-1|-|-
TGTGCCAGCAGTGAAGGTCAGCCCCAGCATTTT
CASSEGQPQHF
>TRBJ2-7|TRBV10-1|-|-
TGCGCCAGCAGTGGACAGCGAGGCTACGAGCAGTACTTC
CASSGQRGYEQYF
>TRBJ2-7|TRBV10-3|-|-
TGTGCCATCAGTGAGGGGGGACATACGGACGAGCAGTACTTC
CAISEGGHTDEQYF
>TRBJ2-5|TRBV5-1|TRBD2|-
TGCGCCAGCAGCTTACGACTAGCGGGAGAGACCCAGTACTTC
CASSLRLAGETQYF
>TRBJ2-1|TRBV13|-|-
TGTGCCAGCAGCTTAGAGGCTAGAAATAATGAGCAGTTCTTC
CASSLEARNNEQFF
>TRBJ2-7|TRBV28|TRBD2|few
TGTGCCAGCAGTTTGGTCCTAGCGGAAATGAACTACGAGCAGTACTTC
CASSLVLAEMNYEQYF
>TRBJ2-1|TRBV6-1|-|-
TGTGCCAGCAGTGCCCTTAGGGCCCCAGGGAATGAGCAGTTCTTC
CASSALRAPGNEQFF
>TRBJ1-1|TRBV9|-|-
TGTGCCAGCAGCCCCCATGCTGGAGTTGCGACTTTCTTT
CASSPHAGVATFF
>TRBJ2-1|TRBV27|TRBD2|-
TGTGCCAGCAGTACGGCCAGAGCGGGAGAAAGAGATGAGCAGTTCTTC
CASSTARAGERDEQFF
>TRBJ1-1|TRBV6-6|-|-
TGTGCCAGCAGTTCGGGACTGCTGCATGAAGCTTTCTTT
CASSSGLLHEAFF
>TRBJ2-7|TRBV10-3|-|once
TGTGCCATCAGTGAGTCCAAGGGGGGCGAGCAGTACTTC
CAISESKGGEQYF
>TRBJ2-1|TRBV7-9|TRBD1|-
TGTGCCAGCAGCCCGGGGACAGGGGGCAATGAGCAGTTCTTC
CASSPGTGGNEQFF
>TRBJ2-5|TRBV6-5|-|-
TGTGCCAGCAGCCTAATGAGGGAAGAGACCCAGTACTTC
CASSLMREETQYF
>TRBJ1-4|TRBV27|-|-
TGTGCCAGCAGTCTCTTCCCTATTAACCCCCCAACTAATGAAAAACTGTTTTTT
CASSLFPINPPTNEKLFF
>TRBJ2-5|TRBV28|-|-
TGTGCCAGCAGTTTCGTTGGACTAACCGAAGAGACCCAGTACTTC
CASSFVGLTEETQYF
>TRBJ2-7|TRBV29-1|TRBD2|-
TGCAGCGCTTCGGGACTAGGGATTTCCGACGAGCAGTACTTC
CSASGLGISDEQYF
>TRBJ2-5|TRBV6-1|-|-
TGTGCCAGCAGTCCCCGGGGGGCGCAGGAGACCCAGTACTTC
CASSPRGAQETQYF
>TRBJ2-7|TRBV28|TRBD1|-
TGTGCCAGCAGGCCGGACAGGGTCTGCTTC
CASRPDRVCF
>TRBJ1-1|TRBV4-1|-|-
TGCGCCAGCAGCCATGACGTTAGAGTGAACACTGAAGCTTTCTTT
CASSHDVRVNTEAFF
>TRBJ2-1|TRBV5-5|TRBD2|-
TGTGCCAGCAGCTCCACCCCCGGGACTAGCGACTACAATGAGCAGTTCTTC
CASSSTPGTSDYNEQFF
>TRBJ2-7|TRBV29-1|-|-
TGCAGCGTCCGGGGGACAGTGACCTACGAGCAGTACTTC
CSVRGTVTYEQYF
>TRBJ1-2|TRBV6-5|-|many
TGTGCCAGCAGTTACTCGATAGTTGGGCTAGGCTACACCTTC
CASSYSIVGLGYTF
>TRBJ2-1|TRBV11-3|-|-
TGTGCCAGCAGCCGAACAGGGTCCCCTCTCTACAATGAGCAGTTCTTC
CASSRTGSPLYNEQFF
>TRBJ1-1|TRBV7-9|-|-
TGTGCCAGCAGCTTGGACACGACTCTTACCACTGAAGCTTTCTTT
CASSLDTTLTTEAFF
>TRBJ1-5|TRBV4-1|-|-
TGCGCCAGCAGCCAAGATACAGGGATGAATCAGCCCCAGCATTTT
CASSQDTGMNQPQHF
>TRBJ2-2|TRBV19|TRBD1|-
TGTGCCAGTAGTACACCGGGACAGGGGAATCGCGGGGAGCTGTTTTTT
CASSTPGQGNRGELFF
>TRBJ1-3|TRBV27|-|-
TGTGCCAGCAGTTCCCTAGGGGTCTCTGGAAACACCATATATTTT
CASSSLGVSGNTIYF
>TRBJ1-1|TRBV6-6|-|-
TGTGCCAGCAGTTCGACAGGAGAGAACACTGAAGCTTTCTTT
CASSSTGENTEAFF
>TRBJ2-6|TRBV2|-|once
TGTGCCAGCAGTCCATCTGGGGCCAACGTCCTGACTTTC
CASSPSGANVLTF
>TRBJ2-5|TRBV5-6|-|-
TGTGCCAGCAGCTGGAGTGCGAAGGAGACCCAGTACTTC
CASSWSAKETQYF
>TRBJ1-2|TRBV10-3|TRBD1|-
TGTGCCACCAGGGACAGGGGGCAAGAGGATTATGGCTACACCTTC
CATRDRGQEDYGYTF
>TRBJ1-2|TRBV2|-|-
TGTGCCAGCAGTGAAGCGATGAGGGATGGCTACACCTTC
CASSEAMRDGYTF
>TRBJ2-7|TRBV19|TRBD2|few
TGTGCCAGTAGCCAAACGTTACCCCCATGGACTAGCGGGATCGACGAGCAGTACTTC
CASSQTLPPWTSGIDEQYF
>TRBJ1-5|TRBV19|TRBD1|-
TGTGCCAGTAGTTACCGACAGGGTCCCAATCAGCCCCAGCATTTT
CASSYRQGPNQPQHF
>TRBJ2-3|TRBV11-1|-|-
TGTGCCAGCAGCCCCAGCCGGGATACGCAGTATTTT
CASSPSRDTQYF
>TRBJ1-1|TRBV5-4|TRBD1|-
TGTGCCAGCAGTTTTATTGGGGGACAGGGGGCCCCCAAAGCTTTCTTT
CASSFIGGQGAPKAFF